This T cell receptor (beta chain) was profiled in a study of T cell repertoires in cytomegalovirus infection. Whole-study context: Public TCR beta signatures provided an indication of both CMV infection and a matching HLA type.

The CDR3 is made up of 13 amino acids. V gave up 5 bases and J gave up 4 bases, with 14 bases separating them. Germline values: CDR1 DFQATT, CDR2 SNEGSKA (reference sequence). On this clonotype: Its antigen remains unknown.

TCRdb reanalysed the reads using MiXCR and keeps one entry per CDR3 protein. The sample includes about half a million distinct CDR3 sequences, roughly 43% of them seen just once. The sequencing used cultured PBMCs, collected from culture after CMV antigen stimulation. This sequence originates from a human donor in good health (CMV status not recorded). Some clones in this sample may be carry-over from other donors' samples. The chain uses TRBV20-1 and TRBJ2-5; D may match TRBD1 or TRBD2 (6 bases each). CDR3: CSAPRGHSETQYF. CDR3 bases: TGCAGTGCTCCGCGGGGACATTCAGAGACCCAGTACTTC.